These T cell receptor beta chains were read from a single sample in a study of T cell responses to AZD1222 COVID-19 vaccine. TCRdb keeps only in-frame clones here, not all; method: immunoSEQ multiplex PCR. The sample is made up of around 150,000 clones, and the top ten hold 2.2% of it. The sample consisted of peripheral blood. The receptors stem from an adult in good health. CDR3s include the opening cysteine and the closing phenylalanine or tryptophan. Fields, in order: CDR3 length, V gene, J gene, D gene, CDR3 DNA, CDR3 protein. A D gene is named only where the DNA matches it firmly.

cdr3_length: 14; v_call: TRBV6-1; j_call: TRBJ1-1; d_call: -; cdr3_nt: TGTGCCAGCAGTGAATACGGGACACTGGCTGAAGCTTTCTTT; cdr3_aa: CASSEYGTLAEAFF
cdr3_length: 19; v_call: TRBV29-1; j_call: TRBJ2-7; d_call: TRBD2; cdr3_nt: TGCAGCGTTGAGGAGAAGGGACTAGCGGGGGGCCGCGGACTCGGGGAGCAGTACTTC; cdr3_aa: CSVEEKGLAGGRGLGEQYF
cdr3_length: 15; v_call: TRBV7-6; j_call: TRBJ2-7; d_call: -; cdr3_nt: TGTGCCAGCAGCCCCACGCAGGGGTTCTCCTACGAGCAGTACTTC; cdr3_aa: CASSPTQGFSYEQYF
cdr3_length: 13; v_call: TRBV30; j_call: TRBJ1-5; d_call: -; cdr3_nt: TGTGCCTGGAGTTCAGGGAGCAATCAGCCCCAGCATTTT; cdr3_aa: CAWSSGSNQPQHF
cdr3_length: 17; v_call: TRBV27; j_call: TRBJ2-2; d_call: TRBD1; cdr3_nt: TGTGCCAGCAGTTTAGGCCTCGGGACAGCGAACACCGGGGAGCTGTTTTTT; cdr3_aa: CASSLGLGTANTGELFF
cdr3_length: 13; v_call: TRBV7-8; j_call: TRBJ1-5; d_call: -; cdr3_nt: TGTGCCAGCAGCTTAGATAGCAATCAGCCCCAGCATTTT; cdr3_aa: CASSLDSNQPQHF
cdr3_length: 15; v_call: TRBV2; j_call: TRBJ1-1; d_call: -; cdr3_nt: TGTGCCAGCAGGCGGGACCCTCTCCTTAACACTGAAGCTTTCTTT; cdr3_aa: CASRRDPLLNTEAFF
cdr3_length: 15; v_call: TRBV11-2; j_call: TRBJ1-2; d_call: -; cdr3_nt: TGTGCCAGCAGCTTGGGACTCCGGCGGGGCTATGGCTACACCTTC; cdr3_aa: CASSLGLRRGYGYTF
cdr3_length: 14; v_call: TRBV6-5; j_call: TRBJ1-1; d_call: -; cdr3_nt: TGTGCCAGCAGCCTAGGGGGGGGCGTCACTGAAGCTTTCTTT; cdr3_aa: CASSLGGGVTEAFF
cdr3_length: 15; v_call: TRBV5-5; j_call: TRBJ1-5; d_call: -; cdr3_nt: TGTGCCAGCAGCTGGGGAGCCGGGGCGCAGCAGCCCCAGCATTTT; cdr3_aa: CASSWGAGAQQPQHF
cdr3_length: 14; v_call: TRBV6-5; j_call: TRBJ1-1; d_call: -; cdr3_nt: TGTGCCAGCAGCAAAAGCGGGGGTGAGGTTGAAGCTTTCTTT; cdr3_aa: CASSKSGGEVEAFF
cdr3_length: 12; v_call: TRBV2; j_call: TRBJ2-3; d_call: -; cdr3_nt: TGTGCCAGCAGCGGGAATACAGATACGCAGTATTTT; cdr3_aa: CASSGNTDTQYF
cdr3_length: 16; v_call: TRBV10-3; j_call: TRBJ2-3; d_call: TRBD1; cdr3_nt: TGTGCCATCAGTGAGCCGGGACAGGGTAGGGCAGATACGCAGTATTTT; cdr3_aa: CAISEPGQGRADTQYF
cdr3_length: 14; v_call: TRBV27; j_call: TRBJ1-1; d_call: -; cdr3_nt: TGTGCCAGCAGTCCCAGGGCCTTGAACACTGAAGCTTTCTTT; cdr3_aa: CASSPRALNTEAFF
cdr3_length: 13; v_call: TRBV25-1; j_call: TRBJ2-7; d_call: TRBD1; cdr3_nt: TGTGCCAGCAGATACAGGGGTCTTTACGAGCAGTACTTC; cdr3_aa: CASRYRGLYEQYF
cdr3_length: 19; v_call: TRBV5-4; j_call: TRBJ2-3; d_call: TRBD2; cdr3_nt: TGTGCCAGCAGCCCTCCCTCTAGCGGGGGGACCTTTAGCACAGATACGCAGTATTTT; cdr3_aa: CASSPPSSGGTFSTDTQYF
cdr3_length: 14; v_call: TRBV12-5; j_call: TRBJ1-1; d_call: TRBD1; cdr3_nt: TGTGCTAGTGGTATTACAGGGGGCTACACTGAAGCTTTCTTT; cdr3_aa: CASGITGGYTEAFF
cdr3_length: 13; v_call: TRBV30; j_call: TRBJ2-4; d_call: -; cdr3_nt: TGTGCCTGGACACAGGGAGCCAAAAACATTCAGTACTTC; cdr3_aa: CAWTQGAKNIQYF
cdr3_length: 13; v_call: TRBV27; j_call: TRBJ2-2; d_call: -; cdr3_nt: TGTGCCAGCAGTTCTCAGCCCACCGGGGAGCTGTTTTTT; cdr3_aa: CASSSQPTGELFF
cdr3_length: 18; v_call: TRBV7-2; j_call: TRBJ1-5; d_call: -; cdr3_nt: TGTGCCAGCAGCCCCAGCCCGCCGGGACACCTTAGCAATCAGCCCCAGCATTTT; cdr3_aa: CASSPSPPGHLSNQPQHF
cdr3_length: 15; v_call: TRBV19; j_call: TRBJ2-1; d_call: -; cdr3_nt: TGTGCCAGTAGACCTGCAGGGCCCCGTTACAATGAGCAGTTCTTC; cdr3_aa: CASRPAGPRYNEQFF
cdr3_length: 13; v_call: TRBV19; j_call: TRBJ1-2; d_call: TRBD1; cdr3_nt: TGTGCCAGTAGCGAGGGACAGCCCTATGGCTACACCTTC; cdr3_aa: CASSEGQPYGYTF
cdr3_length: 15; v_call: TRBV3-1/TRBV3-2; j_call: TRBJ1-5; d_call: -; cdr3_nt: TGTGCCAGCAGCCAAGATCTAGGGCAGAATCAGCCCCAGCATTTT; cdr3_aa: CASSQDLGQNQPQHF
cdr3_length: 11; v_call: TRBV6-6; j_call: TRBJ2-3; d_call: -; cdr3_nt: TGTGCCAGCAGCCGCACAGATACGCAGTATTTT; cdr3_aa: CASSRTDTQYF
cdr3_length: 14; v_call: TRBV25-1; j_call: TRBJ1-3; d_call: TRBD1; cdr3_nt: TGTGCCAGCCAGAACAGGGGCTCTGGAAACACCATATATTTT; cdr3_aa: CASQNRGSGNTIYF
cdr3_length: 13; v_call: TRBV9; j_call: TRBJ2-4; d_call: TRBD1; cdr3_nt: TGTGCCAGCAGCGACAGACAGGGGGGCATTCAGTACTTC; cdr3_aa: CASSDRQGGIQYF
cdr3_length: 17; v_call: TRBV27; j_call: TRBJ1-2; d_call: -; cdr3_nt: TGTGCCAGCAGTTTAGCCGGCTGGGGGCGGGTTAACTATGGCTACACCTTC; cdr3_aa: CASSLAGWGRVNYGYTF